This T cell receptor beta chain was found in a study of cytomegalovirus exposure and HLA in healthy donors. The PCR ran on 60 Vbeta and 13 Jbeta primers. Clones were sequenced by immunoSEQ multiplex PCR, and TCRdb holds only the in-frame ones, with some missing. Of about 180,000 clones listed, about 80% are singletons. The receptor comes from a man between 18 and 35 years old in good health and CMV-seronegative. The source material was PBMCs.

Written as DNA, the CDR3 is TGTGCCAGCAGCTTGGAGCTCCTAGCGGGGGCGGGGACCCAGTACTTC. It is translated as CASSLELLAGAGTQYF. The chain is built from TRBV5-6 and TRBJ2-5; TRBD2 aligns across 10 bases. The CDR3 sequence is 16 residues long. Germline CDR1 reads SGHDT; CDR2 reads YYEEEE. After removal of 0 bases from V and 7 bases from J, the junction contained 9 bases not matched to a gene.